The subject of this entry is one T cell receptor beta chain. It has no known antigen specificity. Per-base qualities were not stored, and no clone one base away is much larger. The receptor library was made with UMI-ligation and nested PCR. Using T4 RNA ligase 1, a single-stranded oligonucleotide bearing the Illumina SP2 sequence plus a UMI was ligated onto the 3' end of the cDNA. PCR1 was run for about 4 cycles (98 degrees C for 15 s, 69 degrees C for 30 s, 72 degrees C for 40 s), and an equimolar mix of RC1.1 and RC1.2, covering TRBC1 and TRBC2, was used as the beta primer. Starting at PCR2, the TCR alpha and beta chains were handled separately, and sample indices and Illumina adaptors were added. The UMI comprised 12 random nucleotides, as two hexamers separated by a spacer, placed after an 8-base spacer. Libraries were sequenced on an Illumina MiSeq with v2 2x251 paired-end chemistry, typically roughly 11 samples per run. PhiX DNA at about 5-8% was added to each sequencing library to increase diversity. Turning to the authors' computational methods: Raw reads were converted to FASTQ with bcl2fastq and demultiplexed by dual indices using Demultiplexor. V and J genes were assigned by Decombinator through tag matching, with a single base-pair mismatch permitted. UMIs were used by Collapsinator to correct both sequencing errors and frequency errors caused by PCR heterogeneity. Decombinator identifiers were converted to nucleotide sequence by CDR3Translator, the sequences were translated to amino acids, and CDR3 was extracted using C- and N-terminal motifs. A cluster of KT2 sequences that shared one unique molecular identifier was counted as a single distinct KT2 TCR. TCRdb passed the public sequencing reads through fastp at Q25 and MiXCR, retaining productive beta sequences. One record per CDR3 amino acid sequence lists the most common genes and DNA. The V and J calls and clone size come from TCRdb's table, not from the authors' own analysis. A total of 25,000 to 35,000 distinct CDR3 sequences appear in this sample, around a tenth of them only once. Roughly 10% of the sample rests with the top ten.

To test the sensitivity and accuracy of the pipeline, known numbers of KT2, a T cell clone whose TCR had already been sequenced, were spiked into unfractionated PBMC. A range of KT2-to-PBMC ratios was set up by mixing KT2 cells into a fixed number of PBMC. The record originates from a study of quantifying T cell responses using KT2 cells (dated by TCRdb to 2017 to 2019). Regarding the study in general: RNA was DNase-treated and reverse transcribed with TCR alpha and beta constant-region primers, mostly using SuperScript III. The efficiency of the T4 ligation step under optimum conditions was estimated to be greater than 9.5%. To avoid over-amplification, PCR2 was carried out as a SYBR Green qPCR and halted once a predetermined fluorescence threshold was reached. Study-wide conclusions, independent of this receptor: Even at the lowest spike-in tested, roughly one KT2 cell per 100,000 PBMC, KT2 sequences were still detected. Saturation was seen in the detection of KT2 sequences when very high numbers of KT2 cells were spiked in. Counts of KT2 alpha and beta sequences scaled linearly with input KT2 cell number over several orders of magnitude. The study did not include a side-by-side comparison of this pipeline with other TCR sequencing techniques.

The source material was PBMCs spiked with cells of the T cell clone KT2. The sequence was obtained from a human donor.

The CDR3 in this case is CASSIGQGVRGEQYF. The base sequence is TGTGCCAGTAGTATCGGGCAGGGAGTAAGAGGCGAGCAGTACTTC. The chain employs TRBV19 and TRBJ2-7; the D gene could be TRBD1 or TRBD2, each one agreeing over 5 bases. V is cut by 3 bases and J by 6 bases, and the space between the germline ends is 18 bases. The CDR3, from cysteine to phenylalanine, totals 15 residues. Kept here is only the CDR3 DNA, which spans 45 bases and is read in frame from base 1. CDR1 LNHDA and CDR2 SQIVND were looked up in the germline V gene (reference sequence).